The 2 T cell receptor beta chains below come from one sample, sequenced in a study of blood T cell repertoires in COVID-19. Clones were sequenced by immunoSEQ multiplex PCR, and TCRdb holds only the in-frame ones, with some missing. The data show roughly 340,000 clones, with more than 75% seen just once and around 6% held by the top ten. Sequencing was carried out using peripheral blood. The receptors were gathered from a woman aged 45 to 65 with COVID-19, enrolled during active disease.

V gene TRBV4-3 combines with J gene TRBJ2-5; 8 nucleotides line up with TRBD2. There are 16 residues in the CDR3. The junction had 7 bases not matched to a gene; V was cut back by 3 bases and J by 1 base. Germline assignment: CDR1 LGHNA and CDR2 YSLEER. In DNA form, the CDR3 reads TGCGCCAGCAGCCATCATAGGACTAGCCCCCAAGAGACCCAGTACTTC. The encoded protein is CASSHHRTSPQETQYF.

This clone was recorded only once. Other DNA sequences in this specimen translate into the identical CDR3. This chain links TRBV18 with TRBJ1-2, with a possible D match to TRBD1 (5 bases). The CDR3 loop spans 13 amino acids. V lost 2 bases and J lost 3, with 7 bases in between. Per the germline V gene, CDR1 is KGHSH and CDR2 is LQKENI. The CDR3 DNA is TGTGCCAGCTCACCAAGCAGGGACTATGGCTACACCTTC. This sequence encodes CASSPSRDYGYTF.